This TCR beta chain was obtained from a study of neoadjuvant anti-PD-1 for oral cavity cancer. About the research overall: Around day 43, patients without progression received a fourth nivolumab dose before surgery.

TCRdb's copy holds only in-frame clones and misses some; the assay was immunoSEQ multiplex PCR. The table includes tens of thousands of clones, about 30% detected once. V lost 7 bases and J 0 bases, leaving 13 bases between the germline ends. Germline loops: CDR1 SGHVS, CDR2 FQNEAQ. The CDR3 is made up of 14 amino acids. As for time point: after neoadjuvant nivolumab, at surgical resection. The sample consisted of tumor tissue, taken after nivolumab (anti-PD-1) treatment. The rearrangement links TRBV7-8 to TRBJ2-7; D may be TRBD1 (6 bases). The TCR was taken from a person between 40 and 85 years old with oral cavity squamous cell carcinoma. The CDR3 here is CASTLVTGSYEQYF. CDR3 sequence (DNA): TGTGCCAGCACCCTTGTGACAGGCTCCTACGAGCAGTACTTC.